This T cell receptor beta chain is drawn from a study of T-cell memory formation after mild COVID-19. Overall study results and limits: Day 15 to 85 contracting clones showed balanced CD4/CD8; later expanders leaned CD4+.

TCRdb processed the 5' RACE reads anew with MiXCR; each CDR3 protein has one entry. This table holds over 350,000 distinct CDR3 sequences, around a sixth found once. This clonotype was seen only a few times. As yet, its antigen is unknown. Sequenced material: PBMCs or a T cell subset sorted from them (not recorded which). The sequence derives from a man aged 18 to 30 who had mild COVID-19 (a few samples of this study predate the infection). Cell type and time point are not known.

In DNA form, the CDR3 reads TGCGCCAGCAGAGCCGAGACAGGCCTTTCTGAAGCTTTCTTT. Its translation is CASRAETGLSEAFF. The chain joins TRBV5-1 to TRBJ1-1; maybe TRBD1 (6 bases). Germline CDR1 SGHRS, CDR2 YFSETQ. V dropped 5 bases and J dropped 6 bases, with 17 bases sitting between them. The CDR3 contains 14 residues.